This T cell receptor beta chain originates from a study of T cell clones after liver transplantation. Study overall: Post-transplant blood was tracked for graft-donor-reactive T cell clones identified in a pre-transplant mixed lymphocyte reaction.

CDR3 length: 15 residues. From germline, CDR1 is MNHEY and CDR2 SMNVEV (reference sequence). With 6 bases clipped from V and 8 bases from J, the junction kept 4 bases outside the gene matches. Using immunoSEQ multiplex PCR, the repertoire was profiled, and TCRdb retains in-frame clones only, with some absent. Among some 80,000 clones listed, under 90% were seen once. The TCR was taken from a human patient who received a liver transplant. Part of the T cells may come from the graft donor. The source was CD4+ T cells from blood, collected about 50 months after liver transplant. The rearrangement uses TRBV27 and TRBJ2-1; TRBD2 aligns across 16 bases. CDR3 loop: CASSLGLAGGYEQFF. The CDR3 DNA reads TGTGCCAGCAGCCTGGGACTAGCGGGAGGGTATGAGCAGTTCTTC.